Listed here are 18 T cell receptor beta chains from one sample, sequenced in a study of T-cell reconstitution after alpha-beta-depleted transplantation in children. A TCRbeta library incorporating unique molecular identifiers was prepared. TCRdb used MiXCR to reprocess the PCR reads, holding one entry per CDR3 protein. The table has 450,000 to 600,000 distinct CDR3 sequences, about 10% seen once; the top ten hold 2% to 2.5%. Sequencing was performed on PBMCs, taken before TCRalphabeta/CD19-depleted stem cell transplant. The receptors stem from a child aged 2 to 15 with inherited bone marrow failure, due to receive a stem cell transplant.

There are many counts of this clonotype. The chain links TRBV20-1 to TRBJ1-4, with unresolved D. Germline V gene data show CDR1 as DFQATT and CDR2 as SNEGSKA (reference sequence). The CDR3 covers 13 residues. V lost 0 bases and J 4 bases, leaving 6 bases between the germline ends. The CDR3 loop is CSARDRGNEKLFF. In nucleotides, the CDR3 is TGCAGTGCTAGAGATCGTGGTAATGAAAAACTGTTTTTT.

The chain is built from TRBV7-8 and TRBJ2-5; 8 bases are shared with TRBD2. Trimming took 1 base from V and 0 from J; bases not matched to a gene: 4. Germline CDR1 is SGHVS and CDR2 is FQNEAQ. The CDR3 totals 16 residues. The CDR3 loop reads CASSLGQLADQETQYF. In DNA form, the CDR3 reads TGTGCCAGCAGCTTAGGGCAACTAGCGGACCAAGAGACCCAGTACTTC.

To note about this clonotype: A much larger clone lies a single base off, so this may be a read error. V and J are TRBV29-1 and TRBJ1-1; no definite D call. CDR1 SQVTM and CDR2 ANQGSEA come from the germline V gene. The CDR3 consists of 13 residues. In DNA form, the CDR3 reads TGCAGCGTTGAGCGGGATCCCACCACTGACGCTTTCTTT. Protein: CSVERDPTTDAFF.

This clonotype was recorded at least ten times. The V call is TRBV7-8, the J call TRBJ2-1; TRBD2 matches 12 bases. The ends lost 5 bases at V and 0 bases at J; junction bases unmatched: 8. The CDR3 length is 18 residues. Germline CDR1 is SGHVS and CDR2 is FQNEAQ. The CDR3 nucleotides are TGTGCCAGCAGCCAGGGACTAGCGGGCCATTACTCCTACAATGAGCAGTTCTTC. It specifies CASSQGLAGHYSYNEQFF.

This clonotype was seen at least ten times. The chain is built from TRBV27 and TRBJ2-3; D is perhaps TRBD2 (6 bases). The V gene lost 8 bases and the J gene lost 2 bases, with 17 bases spanning the gap. CDR3 size: 15 residues. CDR1 and CDR2 from the germline V gene are MNHEY and SMNVEV (reference sequence). In nucleotides, the CDR3 is TGTGCCAGCCGACCTTTTAAGCGGGCCACAGATACGCAGTATTTT. Translated: CASRPFKRATDTQYF.

This clonotype was observed many times. The chain is built from TRBV4-2 and TRBJ2-4; D is undetermined. Germline lookup yields CDR1 LGHNA and CDR2 YNFKEQ. V lost 0 bases and J 0 bases, leaving 6 bases between the germline ends. The CDR3 contains 15 residues. The DNA of the CDR3 is TGTGCCAGCAGCCAAGAGGATCAAGCCAAAAACATTCAGTACTTC. Translation gives CASSQEDQAKNIQYF.

V is TRBV7-2 and J is TRBJ1-1; no reliable D call. This CDR3 region has 12 residues. Germline V lookup: CDR1 SGHTA, CDR2 FQGNSA. V dropped 6 bases and J dropped 1 base, with 6 bases sitting between them. CDR3 amino acids: CASSDPNTEAFF. The DNA for the CDR3 is TGTGCCAGCAGTGATCCGAACACTGAAGCTTTCTTT.

Turning to this clonotype: Just one base apart from a much larger clone, this may be a read error. The V gene is TRBV4-3, the J gene TRBJ2-7; tentatively, D is TRBD1 (6 bases). There are 16 residues in the CDR3. The germline V and J ends were trimmed by 1 base and 5 bases, with 18 bases remaining between them. Germline lookup yields CDR1 LGHNA and CDR2 YSLEER. The DNA for the CDR3 is TGCGCCAGCAGCCAAGTATCTACAGGGTCCCTTAACGAGCAGTACTTC. It encodes CASSQVSTGSLNEQYF.

The table lists this clonotype with many counts. The rearrangement uses TRBV18 and TRBJ2-2; a possible D gene is TRBD2 (5 bases). This CDR3 has 17 amino acids. The germline CDR1 and CDR2 sequences are KGHSH and LQKENI. Trimming removed 4 bases from V and 1 base from J, with 16 bases in between. DNA of the CDR3: TGTGCCAGCTCACAAGTCCGGGCCCGGGGGAACACCGGGGAGCTGTTTTTT. Translation: CASSQVRARGNTGELFF.

This clonotype was picked up many times. CDR3 coding DNA: TGTGCCAGTAGTATCGGCCTAGCCGAGCAGTTCTTC. Translation gives CASSIGLAEQFF. The rearrangement joins TRBV19 to TRBJ2-1, with D perhaps matching TRBD2 (5 bases). The CDR3 has 12 amino acids. V shed 3 bases and J shed 10 bases, with 10 bases lying between them. The V gene's germline CDR1 is LNHDA and CDR2 SQIVND (reference sequence).

Comments on this clonotype: This sequence may be a read error, since a much larger clone differs from it by one base. The chain is built from TRBV29-1 and TRBJ2-5; a possible D gene is TRBD2 (6 bases). The V gene's germline CDR1 is SQVTM and CDR2 ANQGSEA. The CDR3 contains 14 residues. The V and J ends lost 1 base and 7 bases respectively, with 16 bases between them. Here the CDR3 DNA reads TGCAGCGTTGAAGGACAGCGAGCGGGTGGGACCCAGTACTTC. It specifies CSVEGQRAGGTQYF.

This clonotype was detected many times. The chain combines TRBV7-2 with TRBJ2-7; TRBD2 agrees at 10 bases. The CDR3 has 15 amino acids. Germline CDR1 SGHTA, CDR2 FQGNSA. The V gene end was trimmed by 3 bases and the J gene end by 4 bases; junction bases not matched to a gene: 6. CDR3 residues: CASSFLAGEGYEQYF. In DNA form, the CDR3 reads TGTGCCAGCAGCTTTCTAGCGGGAGAAGGGTACGAGCAGTACTTC.

This clonotype was recorded many times. The rearrangement joins TRBV19 to TRBJ2-1; 16 positions agree with TRBD2. Germline V gene data show CDR1 as LNHDA and CDR2 as SQIVND (reference sequence). J was trimmed by 8 bases and V by 5 bases; bases with no gene match: 9. The CDR3 is made up of 17 amino acids. The CDR3 loop is CASSPGLAGGPMDEQFF. The CDR3 DNA reads as TGTGCCAGTAGTCCGGGACTAGCGGGAGGGCCCATGGATGAGCAGTTCTTC.

This clonotype was picked up many times. The chain couples TRBV4-1 to TRBJ2-7; possibly TRBD1 for D (6 bases). Trimming took off 3 bases at V and 0 bases at J, with 15 bases between the two ends. The CDR3 loop spans 16 amino acids. Per germline, CDR1 MGHRA and CDR2 YSYEKL. This CDR3 reads CASSQTLPTGSYEQYF. The CDR3 DNA is TGCGCCAGCAGCCAGACCCTTCCGACAGGCTCCTACGAGCAGTACTTC.

This clonotype was counted only a few times. This rearrangement joins TRBV20-1 to TRBJ2-7, with 10 bases that match TRBD2. The germline V gene encodes CDR1 DFQATT and CDR2 SNEGSKA (reference sequence). The CDR3 contains 17 residues. Losses at the gene ends were 3 bases for V and 0 bases for J; bases not matched to a gene: 11. CDR3 in DNA: TGCAGTGCTAGTGGATGGAGCGGGGGGGAGAGCTCCTACGAGCAGTACTTC. This translates into CSASGWSGGESSYEQYF.

A note on this clonotype: A single base separates this from a much larger clone, so it may be a read error. The CDR3 does not end in the conserved phenylalanine or tryptophan, so this is likely a read error. The chain has TRBV4-1 and TRBJ2-7; D is ambiguous. Germline assignment: CDR1 MGHRA and CDR2 YSYEKL. Trimming left V 6 bases short and J 0 bases short, with 15 bases between. There are 15 residues in the CDR3. The CDR3 sequence is CASRSGTQSSYEQYC. CDR3 nucleotide sequence: TGCGCCAGCAGGTCAGGAACGCAAAGCTCCTACGAGCAGTACTGC.

This clonotype was recorded many times. V is TRBV5-4 and J is TRBJ2-5; 11 bases agree with TRBD1. Germline CDR1 reads SGHNT; CDR2 reads YYREEE (reference sequence). After removal of 4 bases from V and 4 bases from J, the junction contained 3 bases not matched to a gene. This CDR3 region has 14 residues. CDR3 region: CASSGGTGGETQYF. DNA of the CDR3: TGTGCCAGCAGCGGTGGGACAGGGGGAGAGACCCAGTACTTC. Supplemented by reference TRBV5-4 and TRBJ2-5, the full variable domain reads ETGVTQSPTHLIKTRGQQVTLRCSSQSGHNTVSWYQQALGQGPQFIFQYYREEENGRGNFPPRFSGLQFPNYSSELNVNALELDDSALYLCASSGGTGGETQYFGPGTRLLVL.

There are many counts of this clonotype. The CDR3 DNA reads TGTGCCAGCAGCCTTCCGACAGGGGTGAAAGGAAACACCATATATTTT. It translates to CASSLPTGVKGNTIYF. This chain joins TRBV3-1 and TRBJ1-3; TRBD1 matches 8 bases. The CDR3 extends over 16 amino acids. The germline gives CDR1 LGHDT, CDR2 YNNKEL (reference sequence). V lost 4 bases to trimming and J lost 4 bases; unmatched junction nucleotides: 9.